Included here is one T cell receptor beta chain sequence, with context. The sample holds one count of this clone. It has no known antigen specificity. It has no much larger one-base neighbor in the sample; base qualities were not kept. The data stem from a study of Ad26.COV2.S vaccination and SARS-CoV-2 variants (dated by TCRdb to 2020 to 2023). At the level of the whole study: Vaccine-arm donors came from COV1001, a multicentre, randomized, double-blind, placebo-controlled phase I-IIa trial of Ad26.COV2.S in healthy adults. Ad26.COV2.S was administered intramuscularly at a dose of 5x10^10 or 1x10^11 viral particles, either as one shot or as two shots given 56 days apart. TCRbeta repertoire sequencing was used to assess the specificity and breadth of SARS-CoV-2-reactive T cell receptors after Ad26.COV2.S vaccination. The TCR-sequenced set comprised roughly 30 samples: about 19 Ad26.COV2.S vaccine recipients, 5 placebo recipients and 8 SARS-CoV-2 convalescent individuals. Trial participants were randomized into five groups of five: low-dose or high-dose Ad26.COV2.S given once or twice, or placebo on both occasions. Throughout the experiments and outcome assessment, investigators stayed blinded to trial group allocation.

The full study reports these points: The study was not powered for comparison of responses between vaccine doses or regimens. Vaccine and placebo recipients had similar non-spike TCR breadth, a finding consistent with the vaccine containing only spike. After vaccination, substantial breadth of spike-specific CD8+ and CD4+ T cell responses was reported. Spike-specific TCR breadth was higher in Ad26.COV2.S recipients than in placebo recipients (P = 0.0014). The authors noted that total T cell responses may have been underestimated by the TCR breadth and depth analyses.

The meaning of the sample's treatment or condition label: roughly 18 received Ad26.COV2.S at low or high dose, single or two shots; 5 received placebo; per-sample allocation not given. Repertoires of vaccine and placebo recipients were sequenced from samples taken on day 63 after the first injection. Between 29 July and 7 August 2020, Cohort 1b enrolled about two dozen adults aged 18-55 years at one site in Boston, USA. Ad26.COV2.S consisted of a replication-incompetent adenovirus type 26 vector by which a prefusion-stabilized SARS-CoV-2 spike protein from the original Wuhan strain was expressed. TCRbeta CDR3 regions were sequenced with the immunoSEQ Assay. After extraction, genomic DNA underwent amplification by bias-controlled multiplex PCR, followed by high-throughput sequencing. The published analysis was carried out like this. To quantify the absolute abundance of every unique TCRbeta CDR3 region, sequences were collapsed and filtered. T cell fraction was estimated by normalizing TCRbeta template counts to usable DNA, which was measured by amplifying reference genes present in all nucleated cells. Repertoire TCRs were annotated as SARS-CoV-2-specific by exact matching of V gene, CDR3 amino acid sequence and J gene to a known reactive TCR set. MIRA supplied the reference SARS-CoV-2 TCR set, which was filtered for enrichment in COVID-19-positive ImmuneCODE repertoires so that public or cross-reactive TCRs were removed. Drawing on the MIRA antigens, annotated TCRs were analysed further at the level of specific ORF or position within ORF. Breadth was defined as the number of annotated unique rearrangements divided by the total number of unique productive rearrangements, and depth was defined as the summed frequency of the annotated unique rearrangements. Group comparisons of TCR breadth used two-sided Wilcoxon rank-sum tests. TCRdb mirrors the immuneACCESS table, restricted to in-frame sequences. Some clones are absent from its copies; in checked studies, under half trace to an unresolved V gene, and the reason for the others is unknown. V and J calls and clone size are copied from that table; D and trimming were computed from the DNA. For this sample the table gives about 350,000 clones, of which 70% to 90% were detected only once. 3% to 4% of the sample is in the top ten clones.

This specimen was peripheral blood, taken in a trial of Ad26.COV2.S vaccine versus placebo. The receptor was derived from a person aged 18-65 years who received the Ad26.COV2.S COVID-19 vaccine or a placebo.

CDR3 protein: CASSQVGEGYGNTIYF. The DNA sequence follows: TGTGCCAGCAGCCAAGTGGGGGAGGGTTATGGAAACACCATATATTTT. The rearrangement combines TRBV3-1 (or the pseudogene TRBV3-2) with TRBJ1-3; 5 matching bases give a weak D call of TRBD1. V is pared back by 1 base and J by 3 bases, with 13 bases lying between the germline termini. The CDR3, cysteine through phenylalanine, is 16 amino acids long. The kept DNA is CDR3 alone, 48 bases in frame from the first base. The germline V gene encodes CDR1 LGHDT and CDR2 YNNKEL (reference sequence).